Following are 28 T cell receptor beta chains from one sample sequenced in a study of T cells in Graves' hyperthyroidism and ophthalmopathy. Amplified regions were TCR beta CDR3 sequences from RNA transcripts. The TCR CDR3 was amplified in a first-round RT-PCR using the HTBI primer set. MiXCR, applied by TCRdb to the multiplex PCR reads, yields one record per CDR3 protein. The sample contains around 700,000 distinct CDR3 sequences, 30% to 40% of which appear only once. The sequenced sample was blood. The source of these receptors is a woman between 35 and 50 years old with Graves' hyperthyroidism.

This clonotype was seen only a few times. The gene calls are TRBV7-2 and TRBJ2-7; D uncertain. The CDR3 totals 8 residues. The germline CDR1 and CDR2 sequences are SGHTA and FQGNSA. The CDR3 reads CASSFYGV. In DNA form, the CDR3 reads TGTGCCAGCAGCTTTTACGGGGTC.

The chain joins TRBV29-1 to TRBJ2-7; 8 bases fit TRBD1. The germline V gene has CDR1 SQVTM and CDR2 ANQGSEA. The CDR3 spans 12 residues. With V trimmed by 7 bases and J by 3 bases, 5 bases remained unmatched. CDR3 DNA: TGCAGCGCTGGACAGGGCGGCTACGAGCAGTACTTC. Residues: CSAGQGGYEQYF.

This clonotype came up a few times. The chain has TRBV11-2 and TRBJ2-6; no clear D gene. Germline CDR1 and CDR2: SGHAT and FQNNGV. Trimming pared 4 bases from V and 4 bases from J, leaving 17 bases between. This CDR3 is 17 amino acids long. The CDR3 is CASSSPVAARGANVLTF. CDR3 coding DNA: TGTGCCAGCAGCTCTCCTGTGGCTGCGAGAGGGGCCAACGTCCTGACTTTC.

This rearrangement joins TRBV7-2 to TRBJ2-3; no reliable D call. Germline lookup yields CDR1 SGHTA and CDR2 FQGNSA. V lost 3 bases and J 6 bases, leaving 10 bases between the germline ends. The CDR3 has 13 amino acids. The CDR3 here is CASSFNVGDTQYF. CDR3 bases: TGTGCCAGCAGCTTTAACGTGGGGGATACGCAGTATTTT.

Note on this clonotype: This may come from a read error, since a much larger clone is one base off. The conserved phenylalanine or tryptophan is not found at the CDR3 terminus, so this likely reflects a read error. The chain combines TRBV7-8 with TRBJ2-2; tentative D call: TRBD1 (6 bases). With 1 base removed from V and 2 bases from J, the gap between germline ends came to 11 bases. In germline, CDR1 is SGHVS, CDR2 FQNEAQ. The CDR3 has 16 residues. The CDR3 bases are TGTGCCAGCAGCTTAGAACGGACAGTAAACACCGGGGAGCTGTTTTCT. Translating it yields CASSLERTVNTGELFS.

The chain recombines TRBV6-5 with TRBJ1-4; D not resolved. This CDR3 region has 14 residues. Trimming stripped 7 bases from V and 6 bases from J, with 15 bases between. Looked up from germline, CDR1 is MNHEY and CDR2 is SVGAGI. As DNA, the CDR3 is TGTGCCAGCACCCCCGGGGAACCTCATGAAAAACTGTTTTTT. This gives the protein CASTPGEPHEKLFF.

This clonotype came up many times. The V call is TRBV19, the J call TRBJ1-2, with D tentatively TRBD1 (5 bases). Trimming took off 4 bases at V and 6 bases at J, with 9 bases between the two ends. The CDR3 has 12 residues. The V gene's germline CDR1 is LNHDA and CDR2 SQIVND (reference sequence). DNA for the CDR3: TGTGCCAGTAGTACAGGGTACGATGGCTACACCTTC. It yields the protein CASSTGYDGYTF.

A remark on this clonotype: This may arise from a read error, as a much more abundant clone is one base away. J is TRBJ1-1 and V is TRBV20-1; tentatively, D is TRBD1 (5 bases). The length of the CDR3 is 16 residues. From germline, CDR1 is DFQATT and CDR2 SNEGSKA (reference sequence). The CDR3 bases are TGCAGTGCTAGAGATAAGGCAGGGTGGGACGGGACTGGAGCTTTCTTT. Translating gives CSARDKAGWDGTGAFF.

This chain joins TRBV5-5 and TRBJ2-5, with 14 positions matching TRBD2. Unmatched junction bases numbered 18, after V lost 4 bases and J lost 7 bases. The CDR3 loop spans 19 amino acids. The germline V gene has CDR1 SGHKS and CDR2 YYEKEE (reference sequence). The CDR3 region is CASSQPSGLAGGRGGTQYF. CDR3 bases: TGTGCCAGCAGCCAACCCTCTGGACTAGCGGGGGGCCGAGGTGGGACCCAGTACTTC.

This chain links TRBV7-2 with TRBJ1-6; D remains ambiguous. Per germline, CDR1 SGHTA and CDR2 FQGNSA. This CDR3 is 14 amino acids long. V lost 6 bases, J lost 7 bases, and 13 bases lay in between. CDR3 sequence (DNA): TGTGCCAGCAGGAACTCCTTTTTCAATTCACCCCTCCACTTT. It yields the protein CASRNSFFNSPLHF.

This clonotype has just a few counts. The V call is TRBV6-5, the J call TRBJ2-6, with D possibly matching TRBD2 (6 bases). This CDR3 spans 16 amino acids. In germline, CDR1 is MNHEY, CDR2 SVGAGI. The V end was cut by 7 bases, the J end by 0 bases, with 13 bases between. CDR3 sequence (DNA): TGTGCCAGCACCCCGGGAGCGTACTCTGGGGCCAACGTCCTGACTTTC. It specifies CASTPGAYSGANVLTF.

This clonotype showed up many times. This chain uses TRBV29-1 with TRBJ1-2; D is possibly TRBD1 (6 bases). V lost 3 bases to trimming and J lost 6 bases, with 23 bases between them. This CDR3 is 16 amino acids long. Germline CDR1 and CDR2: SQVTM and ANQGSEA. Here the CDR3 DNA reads TGCAGCGTTGACCTCGGGGGCTCAATCACGGGGAATGGCTACACCTTC. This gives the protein CSVDLGGSITGNGYTF.

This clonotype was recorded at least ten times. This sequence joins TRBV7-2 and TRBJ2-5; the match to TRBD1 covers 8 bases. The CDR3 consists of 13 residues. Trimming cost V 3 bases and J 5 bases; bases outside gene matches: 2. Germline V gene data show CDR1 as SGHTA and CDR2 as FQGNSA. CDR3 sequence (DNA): TGTGCCAGCAGCTTGGACAGGGATGAGACCCAGTACTTC. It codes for CASSLDRDETQYF.

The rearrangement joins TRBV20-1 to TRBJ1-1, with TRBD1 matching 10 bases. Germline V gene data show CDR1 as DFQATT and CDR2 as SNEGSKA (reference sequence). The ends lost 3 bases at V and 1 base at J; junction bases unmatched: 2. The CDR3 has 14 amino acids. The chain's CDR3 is CSASGTGANTEAFF. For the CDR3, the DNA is TGCAGTGCTAGTGGGACAGGGGCGAACACTGAAGCTTTCTTT.

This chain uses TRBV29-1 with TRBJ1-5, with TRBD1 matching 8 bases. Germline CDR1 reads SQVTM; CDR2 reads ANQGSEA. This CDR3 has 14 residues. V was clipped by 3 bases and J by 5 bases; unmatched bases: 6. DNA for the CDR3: TGCAGCGTTGACGGACAGGGAGGGGATCAGCCCCAGCATTTT. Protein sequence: CSVDGQGGDQPQHF.

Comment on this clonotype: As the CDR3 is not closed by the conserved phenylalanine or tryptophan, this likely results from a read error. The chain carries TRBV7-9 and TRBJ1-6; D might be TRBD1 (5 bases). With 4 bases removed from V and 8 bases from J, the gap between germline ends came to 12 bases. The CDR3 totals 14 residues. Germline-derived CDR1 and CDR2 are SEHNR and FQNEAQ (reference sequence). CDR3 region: CASSSRDADSPLHS. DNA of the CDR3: TGTGCCAGCAGCTCCCGGGACGCGGATTCACCCCTCCACTCT.

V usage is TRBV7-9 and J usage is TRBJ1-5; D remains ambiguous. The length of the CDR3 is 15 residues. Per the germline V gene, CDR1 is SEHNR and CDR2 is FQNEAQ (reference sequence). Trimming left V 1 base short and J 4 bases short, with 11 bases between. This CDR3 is CASSLEGRPNQPQHF. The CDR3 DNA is TGTGCCAGCAGCTTAGAAGGCCGGCCTAATCAGCCCCAGCATTTT. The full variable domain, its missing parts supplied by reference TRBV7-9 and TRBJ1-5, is DTGVSQNPRHKITKRGQNVTFRCDPISEHNRLYWYRQTLGQGPEFLTYFQNEAQLEKSRLLSDRFSAERPKGSFSTLEIQRTEQGDSAMYLCASSLEGRPNQPQHFGDGTRLSIL.

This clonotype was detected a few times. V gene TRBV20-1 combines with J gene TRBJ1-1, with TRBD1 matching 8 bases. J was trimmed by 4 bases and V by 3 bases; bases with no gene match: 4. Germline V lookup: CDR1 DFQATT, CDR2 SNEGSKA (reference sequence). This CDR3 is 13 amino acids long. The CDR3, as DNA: TGCAGTGCTAGTGTACAGGGGGGCACTGAAGCTTTCTTT. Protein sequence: CSASVQGGTEAFF.

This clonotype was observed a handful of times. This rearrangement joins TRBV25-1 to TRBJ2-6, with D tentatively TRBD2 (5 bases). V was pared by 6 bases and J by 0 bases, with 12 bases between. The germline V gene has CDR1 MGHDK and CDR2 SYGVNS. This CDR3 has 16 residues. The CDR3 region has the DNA TGTGCCAGCAGCGAAGGACTGAGCTCTGGGGCCAACGTCCTGACTTTC. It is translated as CASSEGLSSGANVLTF.

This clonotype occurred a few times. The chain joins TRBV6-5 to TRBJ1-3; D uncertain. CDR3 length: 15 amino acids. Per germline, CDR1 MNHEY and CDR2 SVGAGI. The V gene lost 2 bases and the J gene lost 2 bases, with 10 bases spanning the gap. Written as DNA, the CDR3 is TGTGCCAGCAGTTACAGGGAGGCGGCTGGAAACACCATATATTTT. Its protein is CASSYREAAGNTIYF.

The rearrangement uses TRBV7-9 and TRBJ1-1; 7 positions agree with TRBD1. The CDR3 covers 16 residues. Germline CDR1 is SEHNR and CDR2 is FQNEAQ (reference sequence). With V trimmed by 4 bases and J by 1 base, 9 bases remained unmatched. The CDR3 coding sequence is TGTGCCAGCAGCTCAGGATGGGGACAGCAGAACACTGAAGCTTTCTTT. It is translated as CASSSGWGQQNTEAFF. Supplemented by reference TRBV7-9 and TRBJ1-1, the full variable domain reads DTGVSQNPRHKITKRGQNVTFRCDPISEHNRLYWYRQTLGQGPEFLTYFQNEAQLEKSRLLSDRFSAERPKGSFSTLEIQRTEQGDSAMYLCASSSGWGQQNTEAFFGQGTRLTVV.

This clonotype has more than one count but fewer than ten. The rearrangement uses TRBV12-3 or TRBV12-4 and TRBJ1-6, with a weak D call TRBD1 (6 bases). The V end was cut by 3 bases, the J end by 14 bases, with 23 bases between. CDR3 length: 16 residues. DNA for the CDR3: TGTGCCAGCAGTTTGGGTTCGGTACAGGGTGGATACACCCTCCACTTT. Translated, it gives CASSLGSVQGGYTLHF.

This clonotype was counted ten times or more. The CDR3 DNA is TGTGCCATCAGAACTCGGACAGAGAACACTGAAGCTTTCTTT. Protein sequence: CAIRTRTENTEAFF. The chain recombines TRBV10-3 with TRBJ1-1; tentative D call: TRBD1 (6 bases). The CDR3 is 14 residues long. Germline CDR1 ENHRY, CDR2 SYGVKD. Trimming removed 6 bases at V and 1 base at J, with 12 bases between.

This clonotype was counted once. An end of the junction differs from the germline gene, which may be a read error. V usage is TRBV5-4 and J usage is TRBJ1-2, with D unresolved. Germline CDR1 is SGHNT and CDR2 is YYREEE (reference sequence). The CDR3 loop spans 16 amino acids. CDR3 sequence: CASSQERLGKIYGYTF. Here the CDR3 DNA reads TGCGCCAGCAGCCAAGAACGGCTAGGGAAAATCTATGGCTACACCTTC.

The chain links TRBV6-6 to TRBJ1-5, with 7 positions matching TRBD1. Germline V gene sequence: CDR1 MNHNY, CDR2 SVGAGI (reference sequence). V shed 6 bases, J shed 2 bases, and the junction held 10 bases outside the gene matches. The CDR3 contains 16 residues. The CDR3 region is CASRRQGREGNQPQHF. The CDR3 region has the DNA TGTGCCAGCAGAAGACAGGGAAGAGAGGGCAATCAGCCCCAGCATTTT.

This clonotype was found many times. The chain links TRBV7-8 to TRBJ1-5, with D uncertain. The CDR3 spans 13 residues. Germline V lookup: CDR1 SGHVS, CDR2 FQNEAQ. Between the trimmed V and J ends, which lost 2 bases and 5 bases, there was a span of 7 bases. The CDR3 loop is CASSLRTYQPQHF. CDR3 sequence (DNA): TGTGCCAGCAGCTTAAGAACGTATCAGCCCCAGCATTTT.

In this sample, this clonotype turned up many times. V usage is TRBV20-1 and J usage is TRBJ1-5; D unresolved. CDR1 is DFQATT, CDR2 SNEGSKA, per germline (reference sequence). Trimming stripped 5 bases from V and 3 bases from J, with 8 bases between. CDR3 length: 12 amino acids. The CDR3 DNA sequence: TGCAGTGCTGAGGGTTTCAATCAGCCCCAGCATTTT. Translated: CSAEGFNQPQHF.

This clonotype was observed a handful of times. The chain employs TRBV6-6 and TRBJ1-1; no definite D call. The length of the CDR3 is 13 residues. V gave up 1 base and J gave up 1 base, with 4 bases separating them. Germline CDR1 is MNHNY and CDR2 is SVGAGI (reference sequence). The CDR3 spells CASSYFTNTEAFF. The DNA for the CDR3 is TGTGCCAGCAGTTACTTCACGAACACTGAAGCTTTCTTT.